The 25 T cell receptor beta chains listed next were all sequenced from one sample in a study of Graves' ophthalmopathy and Graves' hyperthyroidism. TCR beta CDR3 regions were amplified from RNA transcripts. Second-round multiplex PCR came after a first-round RT-PCR that employed HTBI primers. TCRdb recomputed calls from the multiplex PCR reads with MiXCR, one row per CDR3 protein. The data show roughly 1.1 million distinct CDR3 sequences, about 38% seen once. The source material was peripheral blood or thyroid tissue (not recorded which). The receptors derive from an adult man with Graves' hyperthyroidism.

The table lists this clonotype with a few counts. A read error is possible here, since a much larger clone lies one base away. V gene TRBV10-2 combines with J gene TRBJ1-2; D remains ambiguous. The ends were cut back, 0 bases at V and 3 bases at J, with 8 bases in the middle. The CDR3 runs 14 residues. The germline V gene has CDR1 WSHSY and CDR2 SAAADI. CDR3 loop: CASSESLGDYGYTF. The CDR3 DNA reads TGCGCCAGCAGTGAGTCTTTAGGCGACTATGGCTACACCTTC.

This clonotype was found many times. CDR3 DNA sequence: TGTGCCAGCAGCGTCGGGGACTCTGGAAACACCATATATTTT. Translating gives CASSVGDSGNTIYF. The V gene is TRBV9, the J gene TRBJ1-3; D is undetermined. The CDR3 runs to 14 residues. V lost 2 bases and J lost 0, with 6 bases in between. The V gene's germline CDR1 is SGDLS and CDR2 YYNGEE.

This clonotype was picked up a small number of times. The chain employs TRBV7-8 and TRBJ2-7; tentatively, D is TRBD2 (5 bases). CDR1 is SGHVS and CDR2 is FQNEAQ in the germline V gene. The CDR3 consists of 16 residues. V was cut by 0 bases and J by 3 bases, with 15 bases left in between. Written as DNA, the CDR3 is TGTGCCAGCAGCTTAGCGTCAGGAGGAGAAAACTACGAGCAGTACTTC. Translating it yields CASSLASGGENYEQYF.

The chain recombines TRBV28 with TRBJ2-5; weak D call: TRBD2 (6 bases). The CDR3 runs 14 residues. Trimming shortened V by 8 bases and J by 3 bases, and 16 bases separated the two germline ends. Germline V gene sequence: CDR1 MDHEN, CDR2 SYDVKM. CDR3 nucleotide sequence: TGTGCCAGCTTCCCCCCCGGGAGAGAAGAGACCCAGTACTTC. This sequence encodes CASFPPGREETQYF.

The chain carries TRBV27 and TRBJ1-6; 7 bases are a match to TRBD1. After removal of 6 bases from V and 5 bases from J, the junction contained 7 bases not matched to a gene. The length of the CDR3 is 15 residues. Germline CDR1 reads MNHEY; CDR2 reads SMNVEV (reference sequence). CDR3 loop: CASSWTGLNNSPLHF. The CDR3 DNA sequence: TGTGCCAGCAGCTGGACAGGACTAAATAATTCACCCCTCCACTTT.

This clonotype was recorded many times. This chain joins TRBV7-2 and TRBJ1-4; D uncertain. Germline values: CDR1 SGHTA, CDR2 FQGNSA. V lost 5 bases and J lost 8, with 18 bases in between. The CDR3 loop spans 15 amino acids. CDR3 DNA sequence: TGTGCCAGCAGCCCATTCATGGTCGGGTCAGAAAAACTGTTTTTT. Amino acid sequence: CASSPFMVGSEKLFF.

The V gene is TRBV25-1, the J gene TRBJ2-2; 11 positions agree with TRBD1. Germline V gene lookup returns CDR1 MGHDK and CDR2 SYGVNS. The CDR3 sequence is 17 residues long. V shed 1 base and J 3 bases; nucleotides not matched to a gene: 4. The CDR3 sequence is CASSESGQGAYTGELFF. The CDR3 nucleotides read TGTGCCAGCAGTGAATCCGGACAGGGGGCGTACACCGGGGAGCTGTTTTTT.

This chain uses TRBV6-4 with TRBJ1-5, with D maybe TRBD1 (5 bases). V lost 5 bases to trimming and J lost 4 bases, with 18 bases between them. Germline V CDR1 and CDR2: MRHNA, SNTAGT. The CDR3 length is 16 residues. Here the CDR3 DNA reads TGTGCCAGCAGTCCGGACGTCAGGGTCAATAATCAGCCCCAGCATTTT. Residues: CASSPDVRVNNQPQHF.

The table lists this clonotype with a few counts. This chain connects TRBV12-3 or TRBV12-4 to TRBJ2-2, with 9 nucleotides matching TRBD2. The CDR3 has 16 amino acids. Unmatched junction bases numbered 4, after V lost 3 bases and J lost 2 bases. CDR3: CASSLPTSGNTGELFF. CDR3 DNA: TGTGCCAGCAGTTTGCCGACTAGCGGAAACACCGGGGAGCTGTTTTTT.

The V and J genes are TRBV29-1 and TRBJ2-7, with TRBD2 matching over 14 bases. Germline V CDR1 and CDR2: SQVTM, ANQGSEA. This CDR3 region has 19 residues. V was pared by 4 bases and J by 3 bases, with 17 bases of the junction left unmatched. The CDR3 DNA reads as TGCAGCGTTGTATGGGCAACGGGACTAGCGGGAGTGGGACACTACGAGCAGTACTTC. Residues: CSVVWATGLAGVGHYEQYF.

This chain uses TRBV20-1 with TRBJ2-5; 7 bases are a match to TRBD2. After removal of 5 bases from V and 5 bases from J, the junction contained 14 bases not matched to a gene. Germline assignment: CDR1 DFQATT and CDR2 SNEGSKA (reference sequence). The CDR3 has 15 amino acids. The CDR3 region has the DNA TGCAGTGCTCCCCGAGGACTAGACCACGGGGAGACCCAGTACTTC. Its protein is CSAPRGLDHGETQYF.

As to this clonotype: A junction end diverges from the germline sequence, so it may reflect a read error. The rearrangement uses TRBV13 and TRBJ2-5; 11 bases are a match to TRBD1. CDR3 length equals 16 residues. Per germline, CDR1 PRHDT and CDR2 FYEKMQ (reference sequence). CDR3 sequence (DNA): TGTACCAGCAGCGAACGGACAGGGGGCCAACAAGAGACCCAGTACTTC. The encoded protein is CTSSERTGGQQETQYF.

DNA of the CDR3: TGTGCCAGCGGCTCCAAGGCCTTAGGGGAGCAGTACTTC. Its protein product is CASGSKALGEQYF. This chain uses TRBV5-5 with TRBJ2-7; unclear D gene. Trimming shortened V by 7 bases and J by 7 bases, and 18 bases separated the two germline ends. In germline, CDR1 is SGHKS, CDR2 YYEKEE (reference sequence). The CDR3 is 13 amino acids.

This clonotype came up a few times. The chain recombines TRBV10-3 with TRBJ1-2; 7 positions agree with TRBD1. The CDR3 is 13 amino acids. The germline CDR1 and CDR2 sequences are ENHRY and SYGVKD. V was pared by 5 bases and J by 4 bases, with 4 bases of the junction left unmatched. In DNA form, the CDR3 reads TGTGCCATCAGTAGACAGGGTGTCTATGGCTACACCTTC. Translating gives CAISRQGVYGYTF.

This clonotype came up a few times. The CDR3: CASSVGHSGNTIYF. For the CDR3, the DNA is TGTGCCAGCAGTGTGGGACACTCTGGAAACACCATATATTTT. The chain combines TRBV6-1 with TRBJ1-3; maybe TRBD1 (6 bases). Looked up from germline, CDR1 is MNHNS and CDR2 is SASEGT. This CDR3 region has 14 residues. The germline V and J ends were trimmed by 4 bases and 0 bases, with 7 bases remaining between them.

As for this clonotype: With a much larger clone just one base away, this may be a read error. The CDR3 reads CASSLAGGPQEAQYF. The CDR3 DNA follows: TGTGCCAGCAGCTTAGCCGGGGGGCCGCAAGAGGCCCAGTACTTC. This chain links TRBV9 with TRBJ2-5; weak D call: TRBD2 (7 bases). The CDR3 has 15 amino acids. The germline V gene has CDR1 SGDLS and CDR2 YYNGEE.

This clonotype was observed a handful of times. The chain uses TRBV5-6 and TRBJ1-6, with a possible D match to TRBD1 (5 bases). V dropped 1 base and J dropped 7 bases, with 21 bases sitting between them. CDR3 length: 18 amino acids. Germline CDR1 reads SGHDT; CDR2 reads YYEEEE. The chain's CDR3 is CASSLLFRPGTRNSPLHF. The CDR3 DNA follows: TGTGCCAGCAGCTTGTTATTCCGTCCCGGGACGCGGAATTCACCCCTCCACTTT.

V is TRBV24-1 and J is TRBJ2-5; 9 bases are shared with TRBD2. This CDR3 is 18 amino acids long. V gave up 4 bases and J gave up 5 bases; unmatched junction bases: 16. CDR1 is KGHDR and CDR2 is SFDVKD in the germline V gene. CDR3 sequence (DNA): TGTGCCACCAGTGACACAGGGACTAGCCCATCACCAGGCGAGACCCAGTACTTC. It yields the protein CATSDTGTSPSPGETQYF.

The chain recombines TRBV20-1 with TRBJ1-4; the D gene is possibly TRBD1 (6 bases). This CDR3 is built from 14 residues. Trimming removed 0 bases at V and 8 bases at J, with 13 bases between. Germline loops: CDR1 DFQATT, CDR2 SNEGSKA (reference sequence). The CDR3 DNA sequence: TGCAGTGCTAGAGATTTAGGGGGGCAGGAAAAACTGTTTTTT. Encoded protein: CSARDLGGQEKLFF.

CDR3 DNA sequence: TGTGCCAGCGGACTAGCGGGGGGGCAAGAGACCCAGTACTTC. Amino acids: CASGLAGGQETQYF. The V gene is TRBV6-5, the J gene TRBJ2-5; 15 bases match TRBD2. V trimming: 8 bases; J trimming: 2 bases; junction bases outside the gene matches: 0. Germline CDR1 reads MNHEY; CDR2 reads SVGAGI. This CDR3 region has 14 residues.

Worth noting for this clonotype: A much larger clone sits a single nucleotide away, making a read error possible. V gene TRBV5-1 combines with J gene TRBJ2-2; no definite D call. This CDR3 has 12 residues. The germline V gene has CDR1 SGHRS and CDR2 YFSETQ. V was pared by 3 bases and J by 7 bases, with 7 bases between. CDR3 residues: CASSSMIGELFF. CDR3 nucleotide sequence: TGCGCCAGCAGCTCCATGATCGGGGAGCTGTTTTTT. Looking up the rest from reference TRBV5-1 and TRBJ2-2 gives the full variable domain: KAGVTQTPRYLIKTRGQQVTLSCSPISGHRSVSWYQQTPGQGLQFLFEYFSETQRNKGNFPGRFSGRQFSNSRSEMNVSTLELGDSALYLCASSSMIGELFFGEGSRLTVL.

This clonotype was detected only once. V and J are TRBV20-1 and TRBJ1-1, with TRBD1 matching 8 bases. The CDR3 totals 11 residues. In germline, CDR1 is DFQATT, CDR2 SNEGSKA (reference sequence). The V and J ends lost 6 bases and 7 bases, in that order; junction bases with no gene match: 4. DNA of the CDR3: TGCAGTGCCCGGGACAGGAGTGAAGCTTTCTTT. Its protein is CSARDRSEAFF.

This clonotype has only a few counts. This chain connects TRBV6-5 to TRBJ2-7; TRBD1 agrees at 7 bases. Germline assignment: CDR1 MNHEY and CDR2 SVGAGI. V lost 6 bases, J lost 5 bases, and 10 bases stayed unmatched. The CDR3 is 14 residues long. The CDR3 DNA follows: TGTGCCAGCAGGAAAGACAGGGAGTGGGACGAGCAGTACTTC. It codes for CASRKDREWDEQYF.

A note on this clonotype: A much more abundant neighbour one base away suggests this may be a read error. This chain connects TRBV7-8 to TRBJ2-7; D tentatively fits TRBD1 or TRBD2 (5 bases each). V gave up 5 bases and J gave up 6 bases, with 14 bases separating them. The CDR3 loop spans 13 amino acids. Germline CDR1 is SGHVS and CDR2 is FQNEAQ. CDR3 protein: CASSLAGAPEQYF. CDR3 in DNA: TGTGCCAGCAGCCTCGCCGGGGCGCCCGAGCAGTACTTC.

As concerns this clonotype: This could be a read error, since a much larger clone is one nucleotide away. This chain uses TRBV7-9 with TRBJ1-6, with D unclear. The length of the CDR3 is 12 residues. CDR1 SEHNR and CDR2 FQNEAQ come from the germline V gene (reference sequence). The CDR3 nucleotides are TGCGCCAGCAGCCACCCCCGGGCCCCCCTCCACTTT. Its translation is CASSHPRAPLHF.